This T cell receptor beta chain was captured by sequencing in a study of blood T cells in healthy people across ages. Together with a sample-barcoded 5' primer, a J-beta primer mix was included in a second PCR lasting roughly 6 to 12 cycles. TCRdb reanalysed the 5' RACE reads using MiXCR and keeps one entry per CDR3 protein. Of 1.5 million to 2 million distinct CDR3 sequences listed, 30% to 35% are singletons. Losses at the gene ends were 1 base for V and 0 bases for J; bases not matched to a gene: 3. Germline V CDR1 and CDR2: MDHEN, SYDVKM. The CDR3 totals 18 residues. This clonotype was detected only once.

The sample comprised blood. This sequence joins TRBV28 and TRBJ2-3; 14 bases align to TRBD2. The source is a woman aged 25 to 39 in good health. The CDR3 reads CASSLSGLAGDSTDTQYF. In DNA, the CDR3 is TGTGCCAGCAGTTTATCGGGACTAGCGGGGGACAGCACAGATACGCAGTATTTT. Supplemented by reference TRBV28 and TRBJ2-3, the full variable domain reads DVKVTQSSRYLVKRTGEKVFLECVQDMDHENMFWYRQDPGLGLRLIYFSYDVKMKEKGDIPEGYSVSREKKERFSLILESASTNQTSMYLCASSLSGLAGDSTDTQYFGPGTRLTVL.